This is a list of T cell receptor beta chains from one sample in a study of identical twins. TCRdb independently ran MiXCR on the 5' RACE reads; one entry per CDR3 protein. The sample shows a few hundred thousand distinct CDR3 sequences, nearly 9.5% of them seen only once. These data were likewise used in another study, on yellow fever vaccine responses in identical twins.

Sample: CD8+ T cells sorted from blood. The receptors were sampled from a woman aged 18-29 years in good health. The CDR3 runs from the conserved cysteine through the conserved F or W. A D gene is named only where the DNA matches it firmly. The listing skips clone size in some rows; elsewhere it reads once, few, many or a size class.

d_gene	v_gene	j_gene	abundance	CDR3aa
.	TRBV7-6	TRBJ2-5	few	CASSSDPGTDETQYF
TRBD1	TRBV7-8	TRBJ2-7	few	CASRDRGAREQYF
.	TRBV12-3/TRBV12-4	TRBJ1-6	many	CASKGDTSSPLHF
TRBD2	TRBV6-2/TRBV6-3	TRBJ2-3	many	CASSYKRLAGANTQYF
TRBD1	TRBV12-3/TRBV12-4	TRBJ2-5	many	CASSPTITGEQETQYF
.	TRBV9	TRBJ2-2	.	CASSVKGSNTGELFF
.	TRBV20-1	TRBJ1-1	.	CSATTKRKEPNTEAFF
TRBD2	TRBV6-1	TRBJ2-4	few	CASSDPTGTTLNIQYF
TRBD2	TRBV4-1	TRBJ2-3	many	CASSQAGGPSGADTQYF
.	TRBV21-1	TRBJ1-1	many	CASNPNDRGDGEAFF
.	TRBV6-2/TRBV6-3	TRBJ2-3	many	CATADSTTSTDTQYF
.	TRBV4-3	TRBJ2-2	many	CASSPGPNTGELFF
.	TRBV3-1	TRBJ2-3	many	CASSQDRGADTQYF
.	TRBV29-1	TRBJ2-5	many	CSVEAFGGETQYF
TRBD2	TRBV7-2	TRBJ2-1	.	CASSLALSAGGGYNEQFF
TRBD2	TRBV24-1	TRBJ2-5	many	CATKEAGGQETQYF
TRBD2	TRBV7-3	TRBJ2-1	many	CASSLLAATYNEQFF
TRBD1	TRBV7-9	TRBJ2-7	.	CASSSGDRTYEQYF
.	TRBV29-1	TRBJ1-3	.	CSVVGSLSGNTIYF
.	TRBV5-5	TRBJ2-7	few	CASSKHGLSDPYEQYF
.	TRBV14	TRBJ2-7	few	CASSPFHPYEQYF
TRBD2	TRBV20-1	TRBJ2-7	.	CSARIPLAGIYEQYF
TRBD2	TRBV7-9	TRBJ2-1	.	CASSPRLAGRYNEQFF
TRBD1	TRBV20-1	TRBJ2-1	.	CSVSRQGTPGIHNEQFF
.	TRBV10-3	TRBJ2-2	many	CAILRRIDTGELFF
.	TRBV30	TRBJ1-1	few	CAWSVLIGDTEAFF
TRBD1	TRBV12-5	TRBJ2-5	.	CASGPGRDRGEVTQYF
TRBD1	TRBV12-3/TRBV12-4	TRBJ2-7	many	CASSRQGNYEQYF
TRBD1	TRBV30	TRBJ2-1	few	CAWTLGPGGYSYNEQFF
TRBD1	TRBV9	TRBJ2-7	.	CASSVALGQGHEQYF
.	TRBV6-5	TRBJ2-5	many	CASSYGRQETQYF
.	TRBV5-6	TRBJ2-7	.	CASSLRRGYEQYF
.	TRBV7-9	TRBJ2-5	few	CASSPFSLGETQYF
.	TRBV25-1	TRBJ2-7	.	CASSDYITGTYEQYF
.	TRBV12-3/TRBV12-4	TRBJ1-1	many	CASSFPGREGNTEAFF
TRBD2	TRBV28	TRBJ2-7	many	CASRGLADTYEQYF
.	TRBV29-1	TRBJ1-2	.	CSVDVMVRGYGYTF
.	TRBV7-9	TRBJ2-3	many	CATSTDTQYF
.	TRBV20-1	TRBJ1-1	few	CSASEGESVRGAFF
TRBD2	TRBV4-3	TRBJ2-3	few	CASSQGTSDTQYF
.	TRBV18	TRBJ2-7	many	CASSPQALLEQYF
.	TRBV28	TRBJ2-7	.	CASSLVGGAEWQYF
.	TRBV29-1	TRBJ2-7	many	CSVEDYPRDEQYF
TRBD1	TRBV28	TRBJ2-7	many	CASSPRTGAYEQYF
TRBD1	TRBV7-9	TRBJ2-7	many	CASSAGTGKIEQYF
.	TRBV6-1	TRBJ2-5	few	CASSRVYQETQYF
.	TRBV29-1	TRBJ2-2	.	CSVVTNTGELFF
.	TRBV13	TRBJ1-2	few	CASSSIMRLGYTF
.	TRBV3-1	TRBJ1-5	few	CASSQRQPQHF
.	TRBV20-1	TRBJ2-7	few	CSATWTASYEQYF
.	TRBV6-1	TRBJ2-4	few	CASSAGLGGKNIQYF